This entry concerns a single T cell receptor (beta chain). This specimen belongs to a study of blood T cell repertoires in COVID-19. The overall study: Material from acute and convalescent COVID-19 was sourced from the United States, Italy and Spain.

In the original processing: Estimation of nucleated cell counts was performed using reference gene primer amplification. Generated by immunoSEQ multiplex PCR, the TCRdb table keeps only in-frame clones and is missing some. V, J and clone size are those of that table, while D and trimming were read from the DNA. The table lists approximately 360,000 clones, around 87% of them singletons. This CDR3 is built from 15 residues. V gave up 5 bases and J gave up 4 bases, with 19 bases separating them. CDR1 and CDR2 from the germline V gene are SGHNT and YYREEE (reference sequence). This TCR was recovered from a young man with active or convalescent COVID-19. The chain links TRBV5-4 to TRBJ2-7; D might be TRBD2 (6 bases). Sequencing was performed on peripheral blood. CDR3 nucleotide sequence: TGTGCCAGCAGTCCACGGCTGGGGGGTATTTACGAGCAGTACTTC. Translation gives CASSPRLGGIYEQYF.